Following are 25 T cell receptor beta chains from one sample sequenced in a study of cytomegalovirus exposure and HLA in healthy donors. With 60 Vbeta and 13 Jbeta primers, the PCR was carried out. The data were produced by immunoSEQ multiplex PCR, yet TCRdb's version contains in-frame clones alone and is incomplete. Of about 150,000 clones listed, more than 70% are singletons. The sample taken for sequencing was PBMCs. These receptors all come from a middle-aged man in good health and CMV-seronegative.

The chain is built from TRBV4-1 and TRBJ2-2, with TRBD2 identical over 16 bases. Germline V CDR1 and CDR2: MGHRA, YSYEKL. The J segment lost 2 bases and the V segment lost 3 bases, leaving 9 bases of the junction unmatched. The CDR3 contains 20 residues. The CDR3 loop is CASSQEPGLAGGTNTGELFF. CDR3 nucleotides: TGCGCCAGCAGCCAGGAACCGGGACTAGCGGGGGGGACCAACACCGGGGAGCTGTTTTTT.

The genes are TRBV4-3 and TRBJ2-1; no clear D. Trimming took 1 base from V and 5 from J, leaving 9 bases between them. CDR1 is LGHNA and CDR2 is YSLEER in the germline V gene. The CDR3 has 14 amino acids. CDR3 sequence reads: CASSQGAVDNEQFF. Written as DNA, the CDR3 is TGCGCCAGCAGCCAAGGGGCAGTCGACAATGAGCAGTTCTTC.

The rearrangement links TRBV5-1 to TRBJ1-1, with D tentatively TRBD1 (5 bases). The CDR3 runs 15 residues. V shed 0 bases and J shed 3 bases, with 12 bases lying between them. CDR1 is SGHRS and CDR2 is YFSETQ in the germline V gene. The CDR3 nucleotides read TGCGCCAGCAGCTTGGCGGTCGGGGGAGACACTGAAGCTTTCTTT. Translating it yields CASSLAVGGDTEAFF.

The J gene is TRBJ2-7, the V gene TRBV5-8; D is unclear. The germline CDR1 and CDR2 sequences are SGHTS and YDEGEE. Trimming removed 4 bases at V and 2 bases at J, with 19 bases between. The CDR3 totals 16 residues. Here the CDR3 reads CASSLPMVGLAYEQYF. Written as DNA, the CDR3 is TGTGCCAGCAGCCTACCTATGGTGGGCCTCGCCTACGAGCAGTACTTC.

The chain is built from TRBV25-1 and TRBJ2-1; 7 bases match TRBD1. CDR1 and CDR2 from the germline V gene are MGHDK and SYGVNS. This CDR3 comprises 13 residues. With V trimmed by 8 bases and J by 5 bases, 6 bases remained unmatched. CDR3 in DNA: TGTGCCAGCGTCTCCGGGACAGACAATGAGCAGTTCTTC. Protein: CASVSGTDNEQFF. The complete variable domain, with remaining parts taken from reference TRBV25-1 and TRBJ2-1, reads EADIYQTPRYLVIGTGKKITLECSQTMGHDKMYWYQQDPGMELHLIHYSYGVNSTEKGDLSSESTVSRIRTEHFPLTLESARPSHTSQYLCASVSGTDNEQFFGPGTRLTVL.

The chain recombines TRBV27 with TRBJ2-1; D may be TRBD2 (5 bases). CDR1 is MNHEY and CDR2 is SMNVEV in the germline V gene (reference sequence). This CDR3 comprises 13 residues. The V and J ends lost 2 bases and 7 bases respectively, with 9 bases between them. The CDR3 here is CASSLPGMNEQFF. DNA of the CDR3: TGTGCCAGCAGTTTACCGGGGATGAATGAGCAGTTCTTC.

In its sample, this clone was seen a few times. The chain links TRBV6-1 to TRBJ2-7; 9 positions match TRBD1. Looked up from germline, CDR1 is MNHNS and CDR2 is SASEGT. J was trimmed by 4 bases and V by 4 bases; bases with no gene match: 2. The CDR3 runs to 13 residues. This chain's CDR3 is CASSVDRGYEQYF. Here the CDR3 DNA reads TGTGCCAGCAGTGTGGACAGGGGATACGAGCAGTACTTC.

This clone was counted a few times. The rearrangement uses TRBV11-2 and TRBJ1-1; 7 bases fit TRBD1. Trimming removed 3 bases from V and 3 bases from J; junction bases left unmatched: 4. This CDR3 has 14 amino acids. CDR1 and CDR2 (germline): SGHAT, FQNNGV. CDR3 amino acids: CASSFEGAYTEAFF. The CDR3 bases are TGTGCCAGCAGCTTTGAGGGGGCGTACACTGAAGCTTTCTTT.

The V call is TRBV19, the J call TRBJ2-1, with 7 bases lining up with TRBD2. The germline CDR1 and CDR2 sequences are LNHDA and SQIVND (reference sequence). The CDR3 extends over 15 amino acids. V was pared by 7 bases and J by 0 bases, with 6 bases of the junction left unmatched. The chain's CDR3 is CASTPGGYSYNEQFF. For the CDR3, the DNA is TGTGCCAGTACCCCGGGGGGATACTCCTACAATGAGCAGTTCTTC.

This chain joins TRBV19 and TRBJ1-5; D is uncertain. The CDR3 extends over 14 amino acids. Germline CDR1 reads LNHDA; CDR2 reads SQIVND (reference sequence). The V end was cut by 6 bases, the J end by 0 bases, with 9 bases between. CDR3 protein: CASSPGNSNQPQHF. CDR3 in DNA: TGTGCCAGTAGCCCCGGGAATAGCAATCAGCCCCAGCATTTT.

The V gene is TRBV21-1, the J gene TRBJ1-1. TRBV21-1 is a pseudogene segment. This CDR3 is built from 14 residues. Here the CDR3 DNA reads TGTGCCAGCAGCCCAGGCGGGGGGAGGACTGAAGCTTTCTTT. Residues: CASSPGGGRTEAFF.

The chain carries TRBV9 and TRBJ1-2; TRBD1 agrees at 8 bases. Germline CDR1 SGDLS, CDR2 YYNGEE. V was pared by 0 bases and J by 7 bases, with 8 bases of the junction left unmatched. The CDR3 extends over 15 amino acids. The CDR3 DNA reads TGTGCCAGCAGCGTAGGGGACAGGTTAATTGGTGGCTACACCTTC. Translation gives CASSVGDRLIGGYTF.

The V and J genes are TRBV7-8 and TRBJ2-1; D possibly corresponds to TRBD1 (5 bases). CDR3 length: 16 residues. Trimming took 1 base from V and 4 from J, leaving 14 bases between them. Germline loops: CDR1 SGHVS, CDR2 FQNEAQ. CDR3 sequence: CASSLVAGSAYNEQFF. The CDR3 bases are TGTGCCAGCAGCTTAGTGGCAGGGTCTGCTTACAATGAGCAGTTCTTC.

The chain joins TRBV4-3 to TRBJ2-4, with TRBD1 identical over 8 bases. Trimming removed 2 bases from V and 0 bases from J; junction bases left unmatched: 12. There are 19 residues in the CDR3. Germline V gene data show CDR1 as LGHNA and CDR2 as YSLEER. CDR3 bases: TGCGCCAGCAGCCAACCGGACAGGCAGGGGGCTTTAGCCAAAAACATTCAGTACTTC. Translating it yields CASSQPDRQGALAKNIQYF.

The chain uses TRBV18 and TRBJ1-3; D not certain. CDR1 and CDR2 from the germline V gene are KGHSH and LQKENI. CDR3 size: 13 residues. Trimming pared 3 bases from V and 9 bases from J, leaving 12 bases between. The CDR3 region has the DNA TGTGCCAGCTCACCCGCCGTCGGTGGCACCATATATTTT. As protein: CASSPAVGGTIYF.

The CDR3 DNA follows: TGCGCCAGCAGCTTGGGGTGGGCGAACACTGAAGCTTTCTTT. As protein: CASSLGWANTEAFF. The chain recombines TRBV5-1 with TRBJ1-1, with no clear D. The CDR3 is 14 amino acids. In germline, CDR1 is SGHRS, CDR2 YFSETQ. V was clipped by 0 bases and J by 1 base, with 7 bases between them.

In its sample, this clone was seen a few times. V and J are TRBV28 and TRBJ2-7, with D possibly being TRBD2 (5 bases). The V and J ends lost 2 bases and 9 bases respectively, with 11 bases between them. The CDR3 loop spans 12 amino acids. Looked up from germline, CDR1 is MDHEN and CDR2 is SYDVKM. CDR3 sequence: CASSLSSRGQYF. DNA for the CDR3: TGTGCCAGCAGTTTAAGCTCTCGGGGGCAGTACTTC.

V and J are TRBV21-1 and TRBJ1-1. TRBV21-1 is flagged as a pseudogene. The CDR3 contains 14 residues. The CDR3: CASFTGKRNTEAFF. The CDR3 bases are TGTGCGAGCTTTACCGGGAAGAGGAACACTGAAGCTTTCTTT.

CDR3 loop: CATGGSRVDEQYF. The CDR3 DNA reads as TGTGCCACCGGCGGGAGTCGTGTAGACGAGCAGTACTTC. J is TRBJ2-7 and V is TRBV10-3, with TRBD2 identical over 7 bases. This CDR3 has 13 amino acids. V lost 10 bases, J lost 5 bases, and 11 bases stayed unmatched. The germline V gene encodes CDR1 ENHRY and CDR2 SYGVKD.

The CDR3 nucleotides read TGTGCCAGCAGTTACACGTGGACAGCCCTCCCTAACGAGCAGTACTTC. Translation gives CASSYTWTALPNEQYF. The chain carries TRBV6-5 and TRBJ2-7, with a possible D match to TRBD1 (6 bases). The CDR3 totals 16 residues. V lost 2 bases to trimming and J lost 5 bases, with 19 bases between them. The germline V gene has CDR1 MNHEY and CDR2 SVGAGI.

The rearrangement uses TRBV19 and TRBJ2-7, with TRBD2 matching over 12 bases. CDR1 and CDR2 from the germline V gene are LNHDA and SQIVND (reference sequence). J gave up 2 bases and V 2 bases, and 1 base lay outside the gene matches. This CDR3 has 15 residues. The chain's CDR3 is CASSILAGGPYEQYF. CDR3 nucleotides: TGTGCCAGTAGTATACTAGCGGGGGGGCCCTACGAGCAGTACTTC.

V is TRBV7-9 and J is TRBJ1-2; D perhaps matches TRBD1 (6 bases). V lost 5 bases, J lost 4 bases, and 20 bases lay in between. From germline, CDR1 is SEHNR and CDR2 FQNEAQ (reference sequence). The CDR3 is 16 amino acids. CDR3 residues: CASSPLGSGEGYGYTF. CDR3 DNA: TGTGCCAGCAGCCCCCTTGGGTCAGGGGAGGGCTATGGCTACACCTTC.

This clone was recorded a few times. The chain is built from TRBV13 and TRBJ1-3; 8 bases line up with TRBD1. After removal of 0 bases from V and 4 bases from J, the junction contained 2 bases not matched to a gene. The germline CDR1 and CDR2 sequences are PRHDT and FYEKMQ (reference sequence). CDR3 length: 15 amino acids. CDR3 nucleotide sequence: TGTGCCAGCAGCTTAGGGACAGGGGTCGGAAACACCATATATTTT. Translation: CASSLGTGVGNTIYF. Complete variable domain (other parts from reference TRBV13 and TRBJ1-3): AAGVIQSPRHLIKEKRETATLKCYPIPRHDTVYWYQQGPGQDPQFLISFYEKMQSDKGSIPDRFSAQQFSDYHSELNMSSLELGDSALYFCASSLGTGVGNTIYFGEGSWLTVV.

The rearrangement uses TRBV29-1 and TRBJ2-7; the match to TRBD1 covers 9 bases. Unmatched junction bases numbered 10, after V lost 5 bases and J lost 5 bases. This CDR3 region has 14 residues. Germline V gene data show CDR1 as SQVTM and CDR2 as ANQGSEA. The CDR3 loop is CSVRWGQGIHEQYF. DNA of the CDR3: TGCAGCGTTCGGTGGGGACAGGGCATCCACGAGCAGTACTTC.

CDR3 residues: CASSLGTLYEQYF. The CDR3 DNA is TGTGCCAGCAGTTTAGGGACTCTCTACGAGCAGTACTTC. V gene TRBV28 combines with J gene TRBJ2-7; a weak D match, TRBD2 (6 bases). The CDR3 runs to 13 residues. V lost 2 bases and J 3 bases, leaving 8 bases between the germline ends. From germline, CDR1 is MDHEN and CDR2 SYDVKM.